The clone carrying this TCR beta chain has ten or more counts. This sample is drawn from a study of T cells after yellow fever vaccination. TCRdb itself ran the 5' RACE reads through MiXCR, one entry per CDR3 protein. The sample includes approximately 110,000 distinct CDR3 sequences, 6% to 8% seen only once; the top ten take around 2.3%. Germline V CDR1 and CDR2: SGHTA, FQGNSA. This CDR3 is 14 amino acids long. The germline V and J ends were trimmed by 5 bases and 4 bases, with 14 bases remaining between them. This sequence joins TRBV7-2 and TRBJ1-1, with TRBD1 as a possible D gene (5 bases). This TCR derives from a man in his late teens or twenties who received the YFV17D yellow fever vaccine. The starting material was CD4+ T cells sorted from PBMCs, obtained 10 days after the first yellow fever vaccination. CDR3 amino acids: CASSVRDGGTEAFF. In nucleotides, the CDR3 is TGTGCCAGCAGCGTACGGGACGGTGGCACTGAAGCTTTCTTT.